Following are 6 T cell receptor beta chains from one sample sequenced in a study of cytomegalovirus exposure and HLA in healthy donors. TCRdb's table, derived via immunoSEQ multiplex PCR, lists solely in-frame clones and lacks some. The sample yields some 140,000 clones, 86% seen once. Sequenced material: PBMCs. The receptors derive from a man younger than 30 in good health and CMV-seronegative.

CDR3 loop: CASSSTPGTSGSSYNEQFF. The CDR3 DNA sequence: TGCGCCAGCAGCTCGACGCCCGGGACTAGCGGGAGCTCCTACAATGAGCAGTTCTTC. The V and J genes are TRBV5-1 and TRBJ2-1; TRBD2 matches 14 bases. CDR3 length: 19 amino acids. Germline lookup yields CDR1 SGHRS and CDR2 YFSETQ. Losses at the gene ends were 3 bases for V and 0 bases for J; bases not matched to a gene: 8.

CDR3 protein: CASSPGMNTEAFF. Written as DNA, the CDR3 is TGCGCCAGCAGCCCGGGAATGAACACTGAAGCTTTCTTT. The chain recombines TRBV5-1 with TRBJ1-1, with D uncertain. V was trimmed by 4 bases and J by 0 bases, leaving 7 bases between them. This CDR3 spans 13 amino acids. CDR1 and CDR2 (germline): SGHRS, YFSETQ. The complete variable domain, with remaining parts taken from reference TRBV5-1 and TRBJ1-1, reads KAGVTQTPRYLIKTRGQQVTLSCSPISGHRSVSWYQQTPGQGLQFLFEYFSETQRNKGNFPGRFSGRQFSNSRSEMNVSTLELGDSALYLCASSPGMNTEAFFGQGTRLTVV.

This clone was seen only a few times. The chain couples TRBV11-1 to TRBJ1-1, with 8 bases matching TRBD1. CDR3 length: 17 amino acids. V trimming: 5 bases; J trimming: 3 bases; junction bases outside the gene matches: 14. Per germline, CDR1 SGHAT and CDR2 FQDESV (reference sequence). The CDR3 spells CASSPGQGRYRDTEAFF. In DNA form, the CDR3 reads TGTGCCAGCAGCCCTGGACAGGGCCGGTATAGGGACACTGAAGCTTTCTTT.

This rearrangement joins TRBV4-3 to TRBJ1-3, with a tentative D call TRBD1 (5 bases). Germline lookup yields CDR1 LGHNA and CDR2 YSLEER. V lost 4 bases and J lost 7, with 23 bases in between. The CDR3 spans 17 residues. The CDR3 here is CASSPLGPETSGNTIYF. The DNA for the CDR3 is TGCGCCAGCAGCCCCCTCGGCCCGGAAACTTCAGGGAACACCATATATTTT.

For this clone: Sequence at one end of the junction differs from germline and may be a read error. The V call is TRBV4-3, the J call TRBJ2-3; a weak D match, TRBD1 (5 bases). CDR1 is LGHNA and CDR2 is YSLEER in the germline V gene. This CDR3 is built from 14 residues. The CDR3 DNA sequence: TGCGCCAGCAGCCAAGACGTAGGCACAGGTACGCAGTATTTT. This gives the protein CASSQDVGTGTQYF.

J is TRBJ1-2 and V is TRBV2; 9 bases are shared with TRBD1. The ends lost 3 bases at V and 8 bases at J; junction bases unmatched: 13. In germline, CDR1 is SNHLY, CDR2 FYNNEI. The CDR3 sequence is 16 residues long. The CDR3 loop is CASSEGFGDRGIGYTF. The CDR3 DNA is TGTGCCAGCAGTGAGGGGTTTGGCGACAGGGGGATAGGCTACACCTTC. The complete variable domain, with remaining parts taken from reference TRBV2 and TRBJ1-2, reads EPEVTQTPSHQVTQMGQEVILRCVPISNHLYFYWYRQILGQKVEFLVSFYNNEISEKSEIFDDQFSVERPDGSNFTLKIRSTKLEDSAMYFCASSEGFGDRGIGYTFGSGTRLTVV.